This T cell receptor (beta chain) was captured by sequencing in a study of blood T cell repertoires in COVID-19. Repertoires were generated with immunoSEQ multiplex PCR, while TCRdb's copy carries only in-frame clones and drops some. The sample yields roughly 190,000 clones, roughly 76% seen once. The V end lost 3 bases, the J end lost 1 base, and 11 bases lay between the germline ends. Looked up from germline, CDR1 is ENHRY and CDR2 is SYGVKD. This CDR3 is 15 amino acids long. The chain uses TRBV10-3 and TRBJ2-3, with TRBD2 as a possible D gene (6 bases). The TCR was taken from a woman aged 35 to 49 with COVID-19, enrolled during active disease. Sequencing was performed on peripheral blood. CDR3: CAISDVGLGTDTQYF. CDR3 bases: TGTGCCATCAGTGACGTGGGACTGGGCACAGATACGCAGTATTTT.